This T cell receptor beta chain was sequenced during a study of T-cell reconstitution after alpha-beta-depleted transplantation in children. TCRbeta library construction was performed incorporating unique molecular identifiers. TCRdb reprocessed the PCR reads via MiXCR and lists one record per CDR3 protein. The sample has about 690,000 distinct CDR3 sequences; around 17% are singletons. Germline V lookup: CDR1 DFQATT, CDR2 SNEGSKA (reference sequence). This CDR3 region has 14 residues. V trimming: 6 bases; J trimming: 8 bases; junction bases outside the gene matches: 9. The table lists this clonotype with many counts.

The TCR comes from a human donor who donated a stem cell graft to a child with acute myeloid leukemia. The V gene is TRBV20-1, the J gene TRBJ2-1; 11 bases fit TRBD2. The sample consisted of PBMCs from the stem cell graft donor, taken from the stem cell graft. CDR3 in amino acids: CSALSGGASYEQFF. The CDR3 DNA follows: TGCAGTGCCCTTAGCGGGGGGGCGTCGTATGAGCAGTTCTTC.